Listed below are T cell receptor beta chains from one sample, sequenced in a study of shared clonotypes between healthy human individuals. Repertoires were generated with immunoSEQ multiplex PCR, while TCRdb's copy carries only in-frame clones and drops some. The table records under 600,000 clones, 95% to 98% of them present only once. Sequenced input: naive CD8+ T cells sorted from blood. The receptors derive from a man aged 25 to 40 in good health. The CDR3 runs from the conserved cysteine through the conserved F or W. D genes are given only for firm matches. Clone size, where shown, is once, few, many, or a class for clones that have expanded.

clone size	V gene	J gene	D gene	CDR3 DNA	CDR3 protein
NA	TRBV10-2	TRBJ1-5	NA	TGCGCCAGCAGTGATTGGGCTGGCCAGCCCCAGCATTTT	CASSDWAGQPQHF
NA	TRBV11-2	TRBJ2-3	NA	TGTGCCAGCAGCTTAGGGGGGACCGGAGGCACAGATACGCAGTATTTT	CASSLGGTGGTDTQYF
NA	TRBV27	TRBJ2-7	NA	TGTGCCAGCAGTCTCGGGACCGAAACCTACGAGCAGTACTTC	CASSLGTETYEQYF
NA	TRBV14	TRBJ2-5	NA	TGTGCCAGCAGCCTTGGGGAAGGGACCCAGTACTTC	CASSLGEGTQYF
NA	TRBV9	TRBJ2-3	NA	TGTGCCAGCAGCGTAGGGGGGGCGGATCCTTCCACAGATACGCAGTATTTT	CASSVGGADPSTDTQYF
NA	TRBV29-1	TRBJ2-3	TRBD1	TGCAGCGTTGAAGCTTGGGAAGGGGGCGAGTCAGATACGCAGTATTTT	CSVEAWEGGESDTQYF
NA	TRBV29-1	TRBJ1-1	TRBD1	TGCAGCGTTGTAGACAGGGACACTGAAGCTTTCTTT	CSVVDRDTEAFF
NA	TRBV7-6	TRBJ2-7	TRBD2	TGTGCCAGCAGCTCTAGCGGGAGTAGGTACGAGCAGTACTTC	CASSSSGSRYEQYF
NA	TRBV4-3	TRBJ1-1	TRBD1	TGCGCCAGCAGCCAAGCGGCGTCCGGGGACAGGGGGCGCCGGGACACTGAAGCTTTCTTT	CASSQAASGDRGRRDTEAFF
NA	TRBV5-4	TRBJ2-1	NA	TGTGCCAGCAGCTGGAGGAGCAGGGATCTTTACAATGAGCAGTTCTTC	CASSWRSRDLYNEQFF
NA	TRBV7-2	TRBJ2-7	TRBD2	TGTGCCAGCAGCGCACCGGGACTAGCGCAATCCTACGAGCAGTACTTC	CASSAPGLAQSYEQYF
NA	TRBV14	TRBJ2-1	TRBD2	TGTGCCAGCAGCCCCCGACTAGCGGGAGGGCCTAGGCTCAATGAGCAGTTCTTC	CASSPRLAGGPRLNEQFF
NA	TRBV7-3	TRBJ2-2	NA	TGTGCCAGCAGCGAGAACACCGGGGAGCTGTTTTTT	CASSENTGELFF
NA	TRBV29-1	TRBJ2-7	TRBD1	TGCAGCGTCGACAGGGAAGGCGAGCAGTACTTC	CSVDREGEQYF
NA	TRBV4-3	TRBJ2-1	NA	TGCGCCAGCAGCCAAGGGGTGGGTACTTACAATGAGCAGTTCTTC	CASSQGVGTYNEQFF
once	TRBV9	TRBJ2-5	NA	TGTGCCAGCAGCGACCCTCGTGGAGCCCCCTTCCAAGAGACCCAGTACTTC	CASSDPRGAPFQETQYF
NA	TRBV5-4	TRBJ2-5	NA	TGTGCCAGCAGCTTGGTATTAACAGGGCGTCCGGAGACCCAGTACTTC	CASSLVLTGRPETQYF
NA	TRBV29-1	TRBJ2-7	TRBD2	TGCAGCGTTTCCGGGACTAGCAACGAGCAGTACTTC	CSVSGTSNEQYF
NA	TRBV10-3	TRBJ2-7	TRBD1	TGTGCCATCAGTGCGCCGGGGACAGGGGGTATTAACGAGCAGTACTTC	CAISAPGTGGINEQYF
NA	TRBV9	TRBJ2-3	TRBD2	TGTGCCAGCAGCGTAGGACTAGCGGGAGGATCGGATACGCAGTATTTT	CASSVGLAGGSDTQYF
NA	TRBV6-5	TRBJ1-4	NA	TGTGCCAGCAGTTATTGGCAGGGGTCGGAGAAACTGTTTTTT	CASSYWQGSEKLFF
NA	TRBV18	TRBJ2-1	NA	TGTGCCAGCTCACCATGGTATACGGAGAGCTCCTACAATGAGCAGTTCTTC	CASSPWYTESSYNEQFF
NA	TRBV27	TRBJ2-7	TRBD1	TGTGCCAGCAGTTTATCCGTGGGACAGTCCTACGAGCAGTACTTC	CASSLSVGQSYEQYF
NA	TRBV28	TRBJ1-5	NA	TGTGCCAGCAGTTTTGGGAGAGATCAGCCCCAGCATTTT	CASSFGRDQPQHF
NA	TRBV29-1	TRBJ2-3	TRBD2	TGCAGCGTTGAAGTCCTATCAGAAAAGGGGACTAGATGGGCAGATACGCAGTATTTT	CSVEVLSEKGTRWADTQYF
NA	TRBV7-9	TRBJ2-7	NA	TGTGCCAGCAGCTTAGGAAGGAGGGTTACGGTCGAGCAGTACTTC	CASSLGRRVTVEQYF
NA	TRBV29-1	TRBJ2-2	NA	TGCAGCGCCGTTGGGAGCGGGGAGCTGTTTTTT	CSAVGSGELFF
NA	TRBV30	TRBJ2-2	TRBD1	TGTGCCTGGAGTGCCGGGACAGGGGGTATGGCCGGGGAGCTGTTTTTT	CAWSAGTGGMAGELFF
NA	TRBV5-4	TRBJ1-1	TRBD1	TGTGCCAGCAGCATCGGACAGGGGTTAACTGAAGCTTTCTTT	CASSIGQGLTEAFF
NA	TRBV27	TRBJ2-2	NA	TGTGCCAGCAGTCCACCGATGAGTTACACCGGGGAGCTGTTTTTT	CASSPPMSYTGELFF
NA	TRBV9	TRBJ2-7	NA	TGTGCCAGCAGCCTCGTTGGAGGGAGTGTCGACGAGCAGTACTTC	CASSLVGGSVDEQYF
NA	TRBV27	TRBJ1-1	TRBD1	TGTGCCAGCAGTTCCCCACAGTCCGGGACAGAGAACACTGAAGCTTTCTTT	CASSSPQSGTENTEAFF
NA	TRBV5-4	TRBJ1-1	NA	TGTGCCAGCAGCTCCATACCCCAGGATCGGGACACTGAAGCTTTCTTT	CASSSIPQDRDTEAFF
NA	TRBV5-6	TRBJ2-2	NA	TGTGCCAGCAGCTTGGGACTAATCGGGGAGCTGTTTTTT	CASSLGLIGELFF
NA	TRBV4-1	TRBJ1-2	NA	TGCGCCAGCAGCCAAGGTTGGGAACAGGGAGGGATCGGCTACACCTTC	CASSQGWEQGGIGYTF